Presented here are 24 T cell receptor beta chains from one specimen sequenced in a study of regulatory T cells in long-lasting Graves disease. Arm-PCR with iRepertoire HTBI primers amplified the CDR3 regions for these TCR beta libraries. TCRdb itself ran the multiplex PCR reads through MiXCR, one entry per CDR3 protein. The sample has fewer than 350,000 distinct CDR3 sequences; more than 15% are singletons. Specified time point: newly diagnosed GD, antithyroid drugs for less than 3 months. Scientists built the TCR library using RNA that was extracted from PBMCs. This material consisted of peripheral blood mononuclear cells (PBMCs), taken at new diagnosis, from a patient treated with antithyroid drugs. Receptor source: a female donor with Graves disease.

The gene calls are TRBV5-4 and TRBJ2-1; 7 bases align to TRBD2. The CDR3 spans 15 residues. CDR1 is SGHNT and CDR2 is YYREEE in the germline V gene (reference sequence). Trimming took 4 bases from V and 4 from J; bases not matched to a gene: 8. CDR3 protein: CASSPAGVPYNEQFF. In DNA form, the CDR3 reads TGTGCCAGCAGCCCGGCGGGGGTCCCATACAATGAGCAGTTCTTC.

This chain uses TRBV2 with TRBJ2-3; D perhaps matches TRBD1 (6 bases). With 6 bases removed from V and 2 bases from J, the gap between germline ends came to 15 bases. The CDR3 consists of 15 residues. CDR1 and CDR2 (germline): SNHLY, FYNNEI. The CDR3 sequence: CASRNWGQDTDTQYF. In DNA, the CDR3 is TGTGCCAGCAGGAACTGGGGGCAGGACACAGATACGCAGTATTTT.

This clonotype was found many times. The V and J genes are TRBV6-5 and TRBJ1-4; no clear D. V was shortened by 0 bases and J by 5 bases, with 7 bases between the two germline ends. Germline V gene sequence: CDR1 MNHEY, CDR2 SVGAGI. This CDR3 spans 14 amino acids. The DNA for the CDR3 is TGTGCCAGCAGTTACTCGTCAAGGAATGAAAAACTGTTTTTT. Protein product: CASSYSSRNEKLFF.

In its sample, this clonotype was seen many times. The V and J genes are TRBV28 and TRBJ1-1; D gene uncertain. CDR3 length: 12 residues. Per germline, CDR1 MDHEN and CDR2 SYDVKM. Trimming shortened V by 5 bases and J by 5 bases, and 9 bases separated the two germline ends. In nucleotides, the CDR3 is TGTGCCAGCAGTCTCTATGGGACTGAAGCTTTCTTT. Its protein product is CASSLYGTEAFF.

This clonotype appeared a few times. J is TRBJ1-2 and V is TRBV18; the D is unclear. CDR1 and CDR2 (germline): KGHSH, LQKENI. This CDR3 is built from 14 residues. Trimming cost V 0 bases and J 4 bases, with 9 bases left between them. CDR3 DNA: TGTGCCAGCTCACCACCGGGATCACTCTATGGCTACACCTTC. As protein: CASSPPGSLYGYTF.

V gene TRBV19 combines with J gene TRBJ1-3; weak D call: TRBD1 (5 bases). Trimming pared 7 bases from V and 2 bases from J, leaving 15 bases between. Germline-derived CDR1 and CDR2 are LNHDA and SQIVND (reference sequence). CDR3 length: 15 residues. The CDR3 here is CASIPSDSAGNTIYF. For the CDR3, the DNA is TGTGCCAGTATCCCATCCGACAGCGCTGGAAACACCATATATTTT.

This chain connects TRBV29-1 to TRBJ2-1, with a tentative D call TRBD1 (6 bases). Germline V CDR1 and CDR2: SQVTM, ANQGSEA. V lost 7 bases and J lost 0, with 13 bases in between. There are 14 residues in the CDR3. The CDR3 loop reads CSGERGTSYNEQFF. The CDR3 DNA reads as TGCAGCGGGGAGAGGGGGACCTCCTACAATGAGCAGTTCTTC.

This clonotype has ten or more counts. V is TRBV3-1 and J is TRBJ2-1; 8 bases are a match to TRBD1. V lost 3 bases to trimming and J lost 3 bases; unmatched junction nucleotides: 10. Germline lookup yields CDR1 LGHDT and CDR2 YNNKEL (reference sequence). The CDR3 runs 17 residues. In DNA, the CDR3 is TGTGCCAGCAGCCAGACAGGGGAGGACTCGTTCTACAATGAGCAGTTCTTC. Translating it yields CASSQTGEDSFYNEQFF.

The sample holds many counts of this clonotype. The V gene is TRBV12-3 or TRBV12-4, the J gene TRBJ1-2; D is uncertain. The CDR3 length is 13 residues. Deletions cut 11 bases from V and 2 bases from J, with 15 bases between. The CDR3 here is CALLRVTNYGYTF. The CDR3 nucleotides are TGTGCCCTCTTAAGGGTCACAAACTATGGCTACACCTTC.

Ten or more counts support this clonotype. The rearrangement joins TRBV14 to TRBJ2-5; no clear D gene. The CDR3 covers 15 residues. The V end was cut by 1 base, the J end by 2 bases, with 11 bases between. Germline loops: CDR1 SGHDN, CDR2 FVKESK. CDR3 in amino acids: CASSQVQAWQETQYF. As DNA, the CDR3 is TGTGCCAGCAGCCAAGTGCAAGCGTGGCAAGAGACCCAGTACTTC.

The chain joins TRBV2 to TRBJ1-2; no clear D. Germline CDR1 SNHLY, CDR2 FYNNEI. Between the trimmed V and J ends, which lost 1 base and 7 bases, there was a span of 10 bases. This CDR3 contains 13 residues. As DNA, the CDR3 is TGTGCCAGCAGTGAAGTTCGGCAGGCTGGCTACACCTTC. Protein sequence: CASSEVRQAGYTF. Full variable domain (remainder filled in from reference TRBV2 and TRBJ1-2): EPEVTQTPSHQVTQMGQEVILRCVPISNHLYFYWYRQILGQKVEFLVSFYNNEISEKSEIFDDQFSVERPDGSNFTLKIRSTKLEDSAMYFCASSEVRQAGYTFGSGTRLTVV.

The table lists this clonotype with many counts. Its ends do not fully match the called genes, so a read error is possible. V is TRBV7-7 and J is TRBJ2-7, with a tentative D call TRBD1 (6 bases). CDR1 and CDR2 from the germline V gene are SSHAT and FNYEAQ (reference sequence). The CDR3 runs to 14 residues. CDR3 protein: CASSTGTHTYEQYF. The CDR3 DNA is TGTGCTAGCAGCACTGGGACACACACCTACGAGCAGTACTTC. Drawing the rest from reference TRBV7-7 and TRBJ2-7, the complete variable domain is GAGVSQSPRYKVTKRGQDVTLRCDPISSHATLYWYQQALGQGPEFLTYFNYEAQPDKSGLPSDRFSAERPEGSISTLTIQRTEQRDSAMYRCASSTGTHTYEQYFGPGTRLTVT.

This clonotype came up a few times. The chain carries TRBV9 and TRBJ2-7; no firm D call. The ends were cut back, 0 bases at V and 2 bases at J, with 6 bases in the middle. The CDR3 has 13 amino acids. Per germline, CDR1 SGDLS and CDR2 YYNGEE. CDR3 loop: CASSVGATYEQYF. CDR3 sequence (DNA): TGTGCCAGCAGCGTAGGGGCCACCTACGAGCAGTACTTC.

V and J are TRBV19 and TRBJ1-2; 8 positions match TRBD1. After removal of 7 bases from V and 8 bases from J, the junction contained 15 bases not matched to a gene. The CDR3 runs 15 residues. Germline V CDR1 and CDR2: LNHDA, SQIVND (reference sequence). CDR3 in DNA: TGTGCCAGTACTAATAGATGGGGACAGGTCACAGGCTACACCTTC. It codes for CASTNRWGQVTGYTF.

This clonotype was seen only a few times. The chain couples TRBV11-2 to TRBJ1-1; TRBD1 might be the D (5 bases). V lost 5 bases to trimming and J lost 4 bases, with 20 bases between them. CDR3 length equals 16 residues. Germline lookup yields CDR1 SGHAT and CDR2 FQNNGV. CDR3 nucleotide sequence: TGTGCCAGCAGCCAAGACTTTGGGCAGGGATTCACTGAAGCTTTCTTT. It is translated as CASSQDFGQGFTEAFF.

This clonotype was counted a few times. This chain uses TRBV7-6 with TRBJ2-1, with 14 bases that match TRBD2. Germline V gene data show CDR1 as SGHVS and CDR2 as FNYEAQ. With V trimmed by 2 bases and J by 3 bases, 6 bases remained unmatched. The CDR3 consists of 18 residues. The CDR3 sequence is CASSLRLAGGPNYNEQFF. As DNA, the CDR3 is TGTGCCAGCAGCTTACGACTAGCGGGAGGGCCGAACTACAATGAGCAGTTCTTC.

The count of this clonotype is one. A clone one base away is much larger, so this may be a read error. CDR3 loop: CVSSQAAGVYSGNTIYF. The DNA of the CDR3 is TGTGTCAGCAGCCAAGCGGCAGGGGTTTACTCTGGAAACACCATATATTTT. The rearrangement uses TRBV6-1 and TRBJ1-3, with D perhaps matching TRBD1 (6 bases). This CDR3 comprises 17 residues. Germline V gives CDR1 MNHNS, CDR2 SASEGT.

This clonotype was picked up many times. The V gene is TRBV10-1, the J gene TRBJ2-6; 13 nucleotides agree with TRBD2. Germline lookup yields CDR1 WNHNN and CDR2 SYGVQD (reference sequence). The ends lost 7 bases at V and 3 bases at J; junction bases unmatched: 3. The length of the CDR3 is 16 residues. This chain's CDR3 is CASTGLAGSGANVLTF. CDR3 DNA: TGCGCCAGCACGGGACTAGCGGGAAGTGGGGCCAACGTCCTGACTTTC.

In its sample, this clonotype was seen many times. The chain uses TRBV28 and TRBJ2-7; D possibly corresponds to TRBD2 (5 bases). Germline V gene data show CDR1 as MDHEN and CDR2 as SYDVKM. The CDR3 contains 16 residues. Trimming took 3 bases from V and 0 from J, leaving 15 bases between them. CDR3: CASSFSLAVSSYEQYF. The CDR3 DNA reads TGTGCCAGCAGTTTCTCTCTAGCTGTAAGCTCCTACGAGCAGTACTTC.

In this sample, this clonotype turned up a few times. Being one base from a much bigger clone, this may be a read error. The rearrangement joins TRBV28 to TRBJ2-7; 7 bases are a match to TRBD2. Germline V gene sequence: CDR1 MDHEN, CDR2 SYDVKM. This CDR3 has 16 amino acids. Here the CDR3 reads CACSLYRGEPSYEQYF. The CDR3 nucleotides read TGTGCCTGCAGTTTATATCGGGGGGAACCCTCCTACGAGCAGTACTTC.

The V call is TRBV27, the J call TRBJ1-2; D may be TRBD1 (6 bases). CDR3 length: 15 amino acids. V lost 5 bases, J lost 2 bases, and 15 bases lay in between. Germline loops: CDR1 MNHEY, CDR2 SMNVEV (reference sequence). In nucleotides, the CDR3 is TGTGCCAGCAGTATCGACTCCGGGACAAACTATGGCTACACCTTC. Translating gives CASSIDSGTNYGYTF.

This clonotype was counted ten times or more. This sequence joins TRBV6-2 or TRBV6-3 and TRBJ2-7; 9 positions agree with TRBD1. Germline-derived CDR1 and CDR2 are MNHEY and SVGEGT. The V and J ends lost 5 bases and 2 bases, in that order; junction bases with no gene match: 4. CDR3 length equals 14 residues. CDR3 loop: CASSSRDRAYEQYF. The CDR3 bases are TGTGCCAGCAGTAGTAGGGACAGGGCCTACGAGCAGTACTTC.

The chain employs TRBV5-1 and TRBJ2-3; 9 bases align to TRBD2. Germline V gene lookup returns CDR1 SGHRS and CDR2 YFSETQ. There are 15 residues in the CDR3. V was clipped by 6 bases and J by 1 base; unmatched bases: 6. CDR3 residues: CASTTLAGRTDTQYF. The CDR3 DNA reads TGCGCCAGCACGACCCTAGCGGGGCGCACAGATACGCAGTATTTT.

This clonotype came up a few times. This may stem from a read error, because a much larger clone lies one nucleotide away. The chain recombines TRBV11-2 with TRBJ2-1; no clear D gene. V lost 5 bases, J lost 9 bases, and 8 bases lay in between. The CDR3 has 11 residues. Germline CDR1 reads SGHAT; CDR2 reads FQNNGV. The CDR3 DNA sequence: TGTGCCAGCAGCACCGTTAGTGAGCAGTTCTTC. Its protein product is CASSTVSEQFF.